This T cell receptor (beta chain) was observed in a study of control samples from healthy donors and cancer patients. Assay: immunoSEQ multiplex PCR; the TCRdb copy retains only in-frame clones and omits some. This repertoire shows 150,000 to 200,000 clones, approximately 90% found once; its top ten account for about 12%. There are 14 residues in the CDR3. Looked up from germline, CDR1 is MNHEY and CDR2 is SMNVEV (reference sequence). V lost 7 bases and J lost 15; bases outside the gene matches: 14. Sequencing was carried out using blood. The V gene is TRBV27, the J gene TRBJ2-2; 10 bases map to TRBD2. The origin of this receptor is a man aged 25 to 45 in good health. This chain's CDR3 is CASKGEVAGGWLFF. The DNA of the CDR3 is TGTGCCAGCAAAGGAGAGGTAGCGGGAGGTTGGTTGTTTTTT.